Included here is one T cell receptor (beta chain) sequence, with context. Its antigen target is currently unknown. At one end, the junction sequence differs from germline, possibly due to a read error. Including cysteine and phenylalanine, the CDR3 has 14 amino acids. Kept here is only the CDR3 DNA, which spans 42 bases and is read in frame from base 1. This sample is part of a study of tumor-infiltrating lymphocytes in primary liver carcinoma (TCRdb year 2017). With regard to the full study: Of the five patients (three men and two women, aged 30 to 69 years), four had hepatocellular carcinoma and one had combined HCC and intrahepatic cholangiocarcinoma. Agilent mRNA microarray profiling was performed on the approximately 27 tumor region samples to relate TCRbeta repertoire diversity to the local molecular phenotype. Reproducibility between technical replicate repertoires was high, with correlation coefficients above 0.95 and mean shared-clone rates about 0.9. Across five regions of each liver tumor, along with adjacent normal tissue and blood, the study brought together TCRbeta repertoire sequencing, expression microarrays and whole-exome sequencing. Each sample produced roughly 3.5 to 7.13 million productive TCRbeta reads, and read depth showed no significant difference between tissue types. The five patients had tumors staged T1-T3 N0M0, with maximum diameters ranging from 4.2 to 10 cm. A total of around 35 specimens from 5 patients went through TCRbeta repertoire sequencing, namely 25 tumor regions, 5 adjacent noncancerous liver tissues and 5 peripheral blood samples.

Without any cell sorting, total RNA and DNA were co-extracted from roughly 21-30 mg of bulk tissue using the AllPrep DNA/RNA mini kit. Between November 2015 and early 2016, about 5 patients in China with histopathologically diagnosed primary liver carcinoma had their tumors surgically resected. At the time of sampling, the patients were treatment-naive and had chronic HBV infection. Five spatially separated regions were sampled from each tumor: the superior, inferior, left-lateral and right-lateral poles, plus the tumor centre. More than 75% viable tumor cells were found by histology in every tumor sample. Each fresh piece of tumor and adjacent tissue was cut in two, with one half stored in RNAlater at -80 degrees C and the other half sent for histology. The study at large found these results: The top 250 clones made up a significantly larger repertoire fraction in tumors than in blood (p = 0.039). Only about 7-25% of top clones were found in all five regions of a tumor, suggesting spatial heterogeneity of tumor-infiltrating T cells. The study included only four to six patients, and the authors note findings should be validated in a larger study. Since the samples were bulk and unsorted, there was no way to compare CD4+ and CD8+ T cell repertoires. Repertoire overlap was higher between tumor regions (mean about 35%) than tumor-adjacent (approximately 17%) or tumor-blood (approximately 14%) pairs, consistent with antigen-driven expansion. Because sequencing covered only the TCR beta chain and unpaired alpha chains were not captured, true repertoire diversity is likely underestimated.

TCRbeta-specific cDNA was reverse-transcribed from 500 ng total RNA using a constant-region primer and ProtoScript II reverse transcriptase. Construction of the TCRbeta libraries relied on three nested rounds of multiplex PCR, following a slightly modified ARM-PCR procedure. Each of the first two PCR rounds ran for about 11 cycles using multiplex TRBV1-TRBV30 forward primers together with a Cbeta reverse primer. Sample barcodes and Illumina adapters were added in a final 25-cycle PCR using Deep VentR polymerase. Before sequencing, amplicons of 200-500 bp were gel-purified using a QIAquick gel extraction kit. An Illumina HiSeq 2500 was used to sequence the TCRbeta amplicons with 250-bp paired-end reads. The original pipeline was this. Trimmomatic v0.33 was used to quality-trim the reads, and FLASH v1.2.11 was used to merge paired reads so that full CDR3 sequences could be recovered. V, D and J germline segments were assigned to the rearranged TCRbeta sequences using MiGEC v1.2.1b. Clonotype statistics, along with Shannon-Wiener diversity indices, were calculated using VDJtools v1.0.0. Except for diversity analysis, only the 250 most abundant clonotypes of each sample were used in subsequent analyses to reduce sampling bias. TCRdb handled the public reads itself, with Q25 trimming in fastp and clone calling in MiXCR, and kept productive beta chains. CDR3 protein sequences are deduplicated, and each keeps its most common genes and DNA. These V and J calls rely on TCRdb rather than the paper's analysis. The sample table shows 90,000 to 150,000 distinct CDR3 sequences, and 55% to 65% are seen once. The ten largest clones capture approximately 9.9% of the sample.

The sequence was collected from a woman between 55 and 75 years old with primary liver carcinoma and hepatitis B virus infection. Recombination joined TRBV12-3 or TRBV12-4 with TRBJ2-7, with 7 bases matching TRBD2. The source material was liver tumor tissue from sampling region 1. The meaning of the sample's cell subset or site label: tumor region T1, superior pole. At the DNA level, the sequence is TGTACCAGCAGTACACAAGGGGAGGGATACGAGCAGTACTTC. Its coded protein is CTSSTQGEGYEQYF.